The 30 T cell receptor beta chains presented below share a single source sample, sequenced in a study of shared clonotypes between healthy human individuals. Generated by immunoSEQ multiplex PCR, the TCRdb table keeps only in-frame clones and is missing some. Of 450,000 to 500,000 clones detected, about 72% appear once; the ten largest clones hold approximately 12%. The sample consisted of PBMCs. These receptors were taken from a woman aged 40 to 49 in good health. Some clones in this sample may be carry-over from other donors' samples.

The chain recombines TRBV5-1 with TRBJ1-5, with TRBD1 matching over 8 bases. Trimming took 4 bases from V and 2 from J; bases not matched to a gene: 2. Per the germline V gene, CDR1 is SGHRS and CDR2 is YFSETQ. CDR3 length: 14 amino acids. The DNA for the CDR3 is TGCGCCAGCAGCACAGGGGGTGGCAATCAGCCCCAGCATTTT. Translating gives CASSTGGGNQPQHF.

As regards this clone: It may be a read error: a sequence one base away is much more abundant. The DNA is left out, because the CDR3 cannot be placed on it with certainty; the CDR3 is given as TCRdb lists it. CDR3 sequence reads: CAWSVGQGARGHTF. The rearrangement uses TRBV30 and TRBJ1-2; TRBD1 is the table's D call and was not checked against the DNA. The CDR3 region is 14 residues in length, termini included. Per the germline V gene, CDR1 is GTSNPN and CDR2 is SVGIG (reference sequence).

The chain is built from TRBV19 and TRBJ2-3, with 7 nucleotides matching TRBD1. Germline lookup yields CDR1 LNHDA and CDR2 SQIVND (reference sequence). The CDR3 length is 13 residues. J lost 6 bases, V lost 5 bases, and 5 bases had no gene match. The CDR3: CASSDRAWDTQYF. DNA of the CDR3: TGTGCCAGTAGTGACAGGGCCTGGGATACGCAGTATTTT.

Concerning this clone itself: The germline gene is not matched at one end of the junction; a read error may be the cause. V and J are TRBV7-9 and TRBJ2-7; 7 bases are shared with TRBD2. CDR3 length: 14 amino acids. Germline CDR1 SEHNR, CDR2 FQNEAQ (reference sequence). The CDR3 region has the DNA TGTGCCAGCAGCGTAGCGGGCCCTTCCTACGAGCAGTACTTC. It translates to CASSVAGPSYEQYF. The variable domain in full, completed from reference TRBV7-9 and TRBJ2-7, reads DTGVSQNPRHKITKRGQNVTFRCDPISEHNRLYWYRQTLGQGPEFLTYFQNEAQLEKSRLLSDRFSAERPKGSFSTLEIQRTEQGDSAMYLCASSVAGPSYEQYFGPGTRLTVT.

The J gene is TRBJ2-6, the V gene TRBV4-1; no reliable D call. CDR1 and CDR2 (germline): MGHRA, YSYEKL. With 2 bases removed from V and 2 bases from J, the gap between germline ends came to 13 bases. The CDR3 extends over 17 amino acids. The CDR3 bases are TGCGCCAGCAGCCAATATAGAGGAGAGGCTGGGGCCAACGTCCTGACTTTC. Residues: CASSQYRGEAGANVLTF.

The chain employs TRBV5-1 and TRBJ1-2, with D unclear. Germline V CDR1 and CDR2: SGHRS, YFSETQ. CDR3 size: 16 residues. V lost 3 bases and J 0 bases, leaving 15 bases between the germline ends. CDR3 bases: TGCGCCAGCAGCTCGGCCATAGGTGGTACTAACTATGGCTACACCTTC. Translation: CASSSAIGGTNYGYTF.

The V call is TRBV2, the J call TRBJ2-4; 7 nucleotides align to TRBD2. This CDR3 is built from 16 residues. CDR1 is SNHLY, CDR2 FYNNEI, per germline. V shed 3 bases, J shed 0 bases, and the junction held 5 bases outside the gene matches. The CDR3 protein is CASSERSGIAKNIQYF. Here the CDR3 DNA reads TGTGCCAGCAGTGAGCGGAGCGGGATAGCCAAAAACATTCAGTACTTC. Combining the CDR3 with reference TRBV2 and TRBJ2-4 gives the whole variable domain EPEVTQTPSHQVTQMGQEVILRCVPISNHLYFYWYRQILGQKVEFLVSFYNNEISEKSEIFDDQFSVERPDGSNFTLKIRSTKLEDSAMYFCASSERSGIAKNIQYFGAGTRLSVL.

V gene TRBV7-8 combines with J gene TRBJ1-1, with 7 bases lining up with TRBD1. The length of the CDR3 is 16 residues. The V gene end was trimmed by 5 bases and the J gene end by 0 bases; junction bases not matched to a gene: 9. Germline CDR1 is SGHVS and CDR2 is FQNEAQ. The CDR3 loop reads CASSISTGEVNTEAFF. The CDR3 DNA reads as TGTGCCAGCAGCATATCAACAGGGGAGGTGAACACTGAAGCTTTCTTT.

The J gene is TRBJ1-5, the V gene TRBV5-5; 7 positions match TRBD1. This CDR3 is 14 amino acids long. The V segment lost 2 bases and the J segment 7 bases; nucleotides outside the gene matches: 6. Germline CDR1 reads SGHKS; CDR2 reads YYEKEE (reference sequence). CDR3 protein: CASSLQGSGQPQHF. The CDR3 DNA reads TGTGCCAGCAGCTTACAGGGGTCGGGGCAGCCCCAGCATTTT.

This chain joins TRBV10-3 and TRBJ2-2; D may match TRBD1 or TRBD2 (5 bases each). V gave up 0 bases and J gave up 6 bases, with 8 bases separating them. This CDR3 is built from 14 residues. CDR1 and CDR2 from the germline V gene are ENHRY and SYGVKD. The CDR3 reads CAISESLGAGELFF. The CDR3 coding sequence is TGTGCCATCAGTGAGTCACTAGGGGCCGGGGAGCTGTTTTTT.

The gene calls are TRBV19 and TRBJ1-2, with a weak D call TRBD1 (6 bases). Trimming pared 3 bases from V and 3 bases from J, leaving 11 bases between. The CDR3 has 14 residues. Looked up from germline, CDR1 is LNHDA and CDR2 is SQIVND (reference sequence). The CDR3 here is CASSIEGVDYGYTF. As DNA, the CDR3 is TGTGCCAGTAGTATCGAGGGGGTCGACTATGGCTACACCTTC.

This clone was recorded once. This CDR3 is CASIKGDRVSYGYTF. The CDR3, as DNA: TGTGCCAGCATCAAAGGGGACAGAGTCTCCTATGGCTACACCTTC. The chain uses TRBV2 and TRBJ1-2; 7 bases line up with TRBD1. This CDR3 has 15 amino acids. The germline gives CDR1 SNHLY, CDR2 FYNNEI. The V and J ends lost 7 bases and 4 bases, in that order; junction bases with no gene match: 12.

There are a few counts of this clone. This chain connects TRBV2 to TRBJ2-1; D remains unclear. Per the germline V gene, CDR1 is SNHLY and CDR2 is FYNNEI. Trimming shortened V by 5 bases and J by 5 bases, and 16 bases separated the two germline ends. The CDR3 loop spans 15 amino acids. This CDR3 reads CASSPQAVIDNEQFF. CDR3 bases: TGTGCCAGCAGTCCGCAAGCAGTTATCGACAATGAGCAGTTCTTC. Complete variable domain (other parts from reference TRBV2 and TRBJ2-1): EPEVTQTPSHQVTQMGQEVILRCVPISNHLYFYWYRQILGQKVEFLVSFYNNEISEKSEIFDDQFSVERPDGSNFTLKIRSTKLEDSAMYFCASSPQAVIDNEQFFGPGTRLTVL.

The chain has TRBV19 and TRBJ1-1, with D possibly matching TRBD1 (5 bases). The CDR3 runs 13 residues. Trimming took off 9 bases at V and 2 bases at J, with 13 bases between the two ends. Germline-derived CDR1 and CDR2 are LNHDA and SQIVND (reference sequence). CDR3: CASLVGENTEAFF. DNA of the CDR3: TGTGCCAGCCTGGTGGGGGAAAACACTGAAGCTTTCTTT. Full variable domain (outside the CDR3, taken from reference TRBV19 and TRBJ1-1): DGGITQSPKYLFRKEGQNVTLSCEQNLNHDAMYWYRQDPGQGLRLIYYSQIVNDFQKGDIAEGYSVSREKKESFPLTVTSAQKNPTAFYLCASLVGENTEAFFGQGTRLTVV.

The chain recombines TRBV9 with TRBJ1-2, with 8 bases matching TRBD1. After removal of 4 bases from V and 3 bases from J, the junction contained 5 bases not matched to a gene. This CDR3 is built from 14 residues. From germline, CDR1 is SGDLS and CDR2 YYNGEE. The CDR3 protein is CASSPDRAHYGYTF. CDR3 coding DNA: TGTGCCAGCAGCCCGGACAGGGCCCACTATGGCTACACCTTC.

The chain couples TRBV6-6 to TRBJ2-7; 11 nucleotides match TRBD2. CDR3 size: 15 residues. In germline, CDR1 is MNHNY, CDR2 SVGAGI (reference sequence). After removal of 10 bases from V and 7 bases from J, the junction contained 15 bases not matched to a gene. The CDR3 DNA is TGTGCCATCATGGGGACTAGCGGTACGCTACGGGAGCAGTACTTC. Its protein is CAIMGTSGTLREQYF.

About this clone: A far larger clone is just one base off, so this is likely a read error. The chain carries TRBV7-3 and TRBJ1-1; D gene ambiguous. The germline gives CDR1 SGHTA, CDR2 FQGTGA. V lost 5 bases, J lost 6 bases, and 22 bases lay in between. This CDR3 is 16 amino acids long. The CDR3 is CASSPSPTAASAEAFF. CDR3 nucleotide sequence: TGTGCCAGCAGCCCATCTCCGACTGCAGCGAGCGCTGAAGCTTTCTTT.

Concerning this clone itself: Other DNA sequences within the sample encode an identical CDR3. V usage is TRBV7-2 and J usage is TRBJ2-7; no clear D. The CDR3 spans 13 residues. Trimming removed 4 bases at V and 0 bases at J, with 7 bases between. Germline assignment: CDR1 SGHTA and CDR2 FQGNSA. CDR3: CASSSRSSYEQYF. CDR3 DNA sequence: TGTGCCAGCAGCTCTAGGAGCTCCTACGAGCAGTACTTC.

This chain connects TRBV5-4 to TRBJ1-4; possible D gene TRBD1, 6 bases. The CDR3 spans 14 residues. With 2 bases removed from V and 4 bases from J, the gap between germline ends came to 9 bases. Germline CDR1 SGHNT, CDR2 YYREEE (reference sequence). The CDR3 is CASSFRGLNEKLFF. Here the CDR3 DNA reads TGTGCCAGCAGCTTCCGGGGGCTTAATGAAAAACTGTTTTTT.

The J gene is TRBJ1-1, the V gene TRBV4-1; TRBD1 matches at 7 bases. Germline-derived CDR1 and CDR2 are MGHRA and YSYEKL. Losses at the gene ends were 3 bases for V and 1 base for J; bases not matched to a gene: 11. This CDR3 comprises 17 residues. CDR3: CASSHIRPGQKNTEAFF. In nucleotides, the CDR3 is TGCGCCAGCAGCCACATACGACCGGGACAGAAGAACACTGAAGCTTTCTTT.

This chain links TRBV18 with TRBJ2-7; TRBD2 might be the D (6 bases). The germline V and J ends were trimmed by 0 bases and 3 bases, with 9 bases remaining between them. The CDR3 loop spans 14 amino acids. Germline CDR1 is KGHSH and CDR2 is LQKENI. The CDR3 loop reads CASSPPSSGYEQYF. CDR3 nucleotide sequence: TGTGCCAGCTCACCACCGAGTAGCGGCTACGAGCAGTACTTC.

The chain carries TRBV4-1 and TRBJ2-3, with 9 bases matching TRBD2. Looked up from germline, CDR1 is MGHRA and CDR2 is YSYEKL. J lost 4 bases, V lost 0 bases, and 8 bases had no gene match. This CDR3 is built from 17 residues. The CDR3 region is CASSQESLAGISDTQYF. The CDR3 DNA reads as TGCGCCAGCAGCCAAGAATCCCTAGCGGGAATATCAGATACGCAGTATTTT.

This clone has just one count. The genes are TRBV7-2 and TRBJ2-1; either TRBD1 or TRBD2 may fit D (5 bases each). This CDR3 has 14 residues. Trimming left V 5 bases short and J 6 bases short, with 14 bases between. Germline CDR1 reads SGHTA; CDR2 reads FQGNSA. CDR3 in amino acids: CASSRDPNLNEQFF. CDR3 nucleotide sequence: TGTGCCAGCAGCCGGGACCCGAACCTCAATGAGCAGTTCTTC.

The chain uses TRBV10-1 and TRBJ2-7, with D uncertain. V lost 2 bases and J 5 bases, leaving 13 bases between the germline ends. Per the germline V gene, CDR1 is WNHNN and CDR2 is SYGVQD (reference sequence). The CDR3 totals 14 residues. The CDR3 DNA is TGCGCCAGCAGTGAGAGGGCCCACCGAAACGAGCAGTACTTC. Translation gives CASSERAHRNEQYF.

The chain's CDR3 is CASSQEWADTGELFF. The CDR3 DNA is TGTGCCAGCAGCCAAGAGTGGGCAGACACCGGGGAGCTGTTTTTT. The rearrangement links TRBV4-2 to TRBJ2-2; D is undetermined. The V end lost 0 bases, the J end lost 3 bases, and 8 bases lay between the germline ends. Looked up from germline, CDR1 is LGHNA and CDR2 is YNFKEQ. There are 15 residues in the CDR3.

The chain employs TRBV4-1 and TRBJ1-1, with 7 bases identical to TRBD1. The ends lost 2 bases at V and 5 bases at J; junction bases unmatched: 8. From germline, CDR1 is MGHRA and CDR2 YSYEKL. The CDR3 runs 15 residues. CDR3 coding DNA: TGCGCCAGCAGCCAATATTCCCCGGACAGGACTGAAGCTTTCTTT. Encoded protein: CASSQYSPDRTEAFF.

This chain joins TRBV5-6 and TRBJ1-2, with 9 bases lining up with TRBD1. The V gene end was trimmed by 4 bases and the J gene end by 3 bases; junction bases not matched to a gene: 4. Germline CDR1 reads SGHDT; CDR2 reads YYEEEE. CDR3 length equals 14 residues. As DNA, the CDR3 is TGTGCCAGCAGCGGGACAGGGTCGCACTATGGCTACACCTTC. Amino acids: CASSGTGSHYGYTF.

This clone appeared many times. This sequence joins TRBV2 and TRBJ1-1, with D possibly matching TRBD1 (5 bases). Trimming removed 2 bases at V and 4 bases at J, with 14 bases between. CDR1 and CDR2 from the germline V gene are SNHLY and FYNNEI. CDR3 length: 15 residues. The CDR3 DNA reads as TGTGCCAGCAGTGAAATCCCAGGGAAGGTCACTGAAGCTTTCTTT. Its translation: CASSEIPGKVTEAFF.

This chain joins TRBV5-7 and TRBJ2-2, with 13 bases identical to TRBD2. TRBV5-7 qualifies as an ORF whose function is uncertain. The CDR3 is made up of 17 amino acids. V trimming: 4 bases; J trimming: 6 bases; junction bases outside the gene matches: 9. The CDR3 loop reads CASSRGLAGFESGELFF. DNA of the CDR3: TGTGCCAGCAGCAGGGGACTAGCGGGATTTGAGTCCGGGGAGCTGTTTTTT.

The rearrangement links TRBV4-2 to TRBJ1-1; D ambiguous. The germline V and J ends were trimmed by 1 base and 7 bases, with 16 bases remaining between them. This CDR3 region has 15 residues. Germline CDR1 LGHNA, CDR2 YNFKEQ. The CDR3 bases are TGTGCCAGCAGCCAAGGTGGGAAACAGACCCTTGAAGCTTTCTTT. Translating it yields CASSQGGKQTLEAFF.